This T cell receptor (beta chain) was recovered during a study of CD8 T cells in Susac syndrome (dated by TCRdb to between 2018 and 2020). Study-wide context: The study used repertoire sequencing to test whether antigen drove CD8+ T cell activation and differentiation in Susac syndrome.

For this clonotype: Its antigen target is currently unknown. Base qualities are missing; no much larger clone stands one base away.

RNA was extracted with the RNeasy kit and roughly 0.45 to 1 ug was reverse transcribed using random hexamers. The immunoSEQ multiplex PCR assay, covering 54 Vbeta and 13 Jbeta segments, was used to amplify TCR beta CDR3 regions. Bias from PCR amplification was corrected by using a synthetic template baseline for primer optimization and for computational correction. Under the source paper's analysis protocol: Reads were annotated to V, D and J genes according to IMGT and were analyzed with immunoSEQ Analyzer, with only productive sequences retained. Clonality was calculated as one minus the Shannon entropy normalized by log2 of the number of productive unique sequences. For each patient and control, public and private clones were evaluated within the 100 most prevalent clones. Clones were defined as Susac-specific if absent from the healthy and MS cohorts, from over a thousand published viral clones and from other ImmuneACCESS disease sequences. TCRdb reworked the public reads: Q25 trimming with fastp, MiXCR clone assembly, productive beta chains retained. Rows are combined by CDR3 protein, so each entry shows the most common genes and DNA. The V and J calls and clone size are TCRdb's, not the authors'. For this sample the table gives 120,000 to 150,000 distinct CDR3 sequences, of which roughly 95% were detected only once. The leading ten clones occupy approximately 0.11% of the sample.

Peripheral blood CD8+ and CD4+ T cells from healthy donors, Susac syndrome patients and multiple sclerosis patients were profiled using high-throughput TCR beta sequencing. Multiple sclerosis controls were treatment-naive patients with stable or active relapsing-remitting disease fulfilling revised McDonald criteria. Bulk CD8+ and CD4+ T cells were purified magnetically by negative isolation, whereas CD8+ TEMRA cells were enriched by FACS. Blood was collected in EDTA tubes and processed within 24 hours, with PBMCs isolated through density gradient centrifugation. PBMCs intended for TCR sequencing were frozen in liquid nitrogen and were later thawed in a 37 degrees C water bath. The sorted or isolated CD4+, CD8+ and CD8+ TEMRA cells had a purity of 90% or higher. On the study overall, not on this receptor specifically: The number of individuals in the TCR sequencing and HLA analysis was acknowledged as relatively small.

The CDR3 sequence holds 13 residues, the cysteine and phenylalanine included. CDR3 DNA only is kept here, 39 bases in frame from base 1. Trimming takes 3 bases from V and 10 bases from J, and the germline ends sit 18 bases apart. The germline V gene (reference sequence) provides CDR1 DFQATT and CDR2 SNEGSKA. The chain links TRBV20-1 with TRBJ2-5; the D segment could be TRBD2, given 6 matching bases. The sample taken for sequencing was CD4+ T cells from PBMCs. This TCR was recovered from a human donor with multiple sclerosis. The CDR3 corresponds to CSASRDSPVDQYF. The sequenced DNA is TGCAGTGCTAGTAGGGACTCCCCAGTCGACCAGTACTTC.